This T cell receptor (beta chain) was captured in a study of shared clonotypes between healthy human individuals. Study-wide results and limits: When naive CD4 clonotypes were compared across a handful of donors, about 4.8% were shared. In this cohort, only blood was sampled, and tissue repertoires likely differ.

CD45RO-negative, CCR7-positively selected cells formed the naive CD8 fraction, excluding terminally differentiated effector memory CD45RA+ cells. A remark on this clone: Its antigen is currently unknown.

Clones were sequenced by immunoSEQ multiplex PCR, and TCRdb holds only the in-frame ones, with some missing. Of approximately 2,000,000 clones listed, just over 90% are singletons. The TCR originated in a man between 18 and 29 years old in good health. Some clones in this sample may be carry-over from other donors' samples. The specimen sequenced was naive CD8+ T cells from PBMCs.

The CDR3 nucleotides read TGTGCCAGCAGTGACTCGACGTACAGGGCTGACTATGGCTACACCTTC. It codes for CASSDSTYRADYGYTF. The chain uses TRBV6-4 and TRBJ1-2, with D possibly being TRBD1 (6 bases). Germline V gives CDR1 MRHNA, CDR2 SNTAGT. V was cut by 0 bases and J by 3 bases, with 14 bases left in between. This CDR3 contains 16 residues.